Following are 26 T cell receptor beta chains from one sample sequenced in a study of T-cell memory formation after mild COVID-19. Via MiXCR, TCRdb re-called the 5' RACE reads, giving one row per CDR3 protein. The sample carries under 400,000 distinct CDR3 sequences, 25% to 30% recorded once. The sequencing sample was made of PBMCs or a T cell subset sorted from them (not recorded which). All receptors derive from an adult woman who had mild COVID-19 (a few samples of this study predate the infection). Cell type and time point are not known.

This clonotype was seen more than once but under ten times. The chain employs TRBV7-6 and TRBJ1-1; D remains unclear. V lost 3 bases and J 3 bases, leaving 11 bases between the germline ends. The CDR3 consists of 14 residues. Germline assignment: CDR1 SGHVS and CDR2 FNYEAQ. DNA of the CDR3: TGTGCCAGCAGCTTGAGGCGCTCAGACACTGAAGCTTTCTTT. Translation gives CASSLRRSDTEAFF.

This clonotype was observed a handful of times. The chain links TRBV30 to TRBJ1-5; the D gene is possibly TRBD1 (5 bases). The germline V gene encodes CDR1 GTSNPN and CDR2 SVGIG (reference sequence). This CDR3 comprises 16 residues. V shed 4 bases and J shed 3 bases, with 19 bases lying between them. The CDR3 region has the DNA TGTGCCTGGACCCGAGGGGACGGACCATTCAATCAGCCCCAGCATTTT. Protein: CAWTRGDGPFNQPQHF.

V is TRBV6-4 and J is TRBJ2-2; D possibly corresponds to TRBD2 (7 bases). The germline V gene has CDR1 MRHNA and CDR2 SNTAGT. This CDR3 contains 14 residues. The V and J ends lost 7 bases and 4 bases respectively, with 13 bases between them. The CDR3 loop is CASTERGGTGELFF. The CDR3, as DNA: TGTGCCAGCACCGAAAGGGGGGGCACCGGGGAGCTGTTTTTT.

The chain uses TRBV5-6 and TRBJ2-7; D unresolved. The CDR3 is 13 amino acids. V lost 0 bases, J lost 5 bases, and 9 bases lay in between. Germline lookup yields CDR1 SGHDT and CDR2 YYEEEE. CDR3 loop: CASSLGGWDEQYF. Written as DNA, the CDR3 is TGTGCCAGCAGCTTGGGCGGCTGGGACGAGCAGTACTTC. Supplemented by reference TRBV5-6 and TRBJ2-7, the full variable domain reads DAGVTQSPTHLIKTRGQQVTLRCSPKSGHDTVSWYQQALGQGPQFIFQYYEEEERQRGNFPDRFSGHQFPNYSSELNVNALLLGDSALYLCASSLGGWDEQYFGPGTRLTVT.

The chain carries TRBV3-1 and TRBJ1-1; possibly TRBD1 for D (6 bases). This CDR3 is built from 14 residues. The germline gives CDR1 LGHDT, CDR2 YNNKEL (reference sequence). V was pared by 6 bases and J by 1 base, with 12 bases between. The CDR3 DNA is TGTGCCAGCAGACGAACGACAGGGAACACTGAAGCTTTCTTT. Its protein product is CASRRTTGNTEAFF. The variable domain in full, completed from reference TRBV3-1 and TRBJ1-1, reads DTAVSQTPKYLVTQMGNDKSIKCEQNLGHDTMYWYKQDSKKFLKIMFSYNNKELIINETVPNRFSPKSPDKAHLNLHINSLELGDSAVYFCASRRTTGNTEAFFGQGTRLTVV.

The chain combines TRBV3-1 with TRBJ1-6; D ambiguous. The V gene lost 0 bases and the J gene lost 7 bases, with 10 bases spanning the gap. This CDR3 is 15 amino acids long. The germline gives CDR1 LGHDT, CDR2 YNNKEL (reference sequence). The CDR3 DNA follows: TGTGCCAGCAGCCAAGAATCGGCGACGAATTCACCCCTCCACTTT. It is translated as CASSQESATNSPLHF.

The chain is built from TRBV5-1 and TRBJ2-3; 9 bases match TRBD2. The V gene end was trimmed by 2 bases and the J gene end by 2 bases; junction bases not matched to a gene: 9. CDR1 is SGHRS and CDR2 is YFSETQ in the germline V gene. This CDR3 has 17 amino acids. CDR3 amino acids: CASSFGGGAVLTDTQYF. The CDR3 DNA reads TGCGCCAGCAGCTTCGGCGGGGGGGCCGTCCTCACAGATACGCAGTATTTT. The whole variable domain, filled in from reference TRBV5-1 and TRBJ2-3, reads KAGVTQTPRYLIKTRGQQVTLSCSPISGHRSVSWYQQTPGQGLQFLFEYFSETQRNKGNFPGRFSGRQFSNSRSEMNVSTLELGDSALYLCASSFGGGAVLTDTQYFGPGTRLTVL.

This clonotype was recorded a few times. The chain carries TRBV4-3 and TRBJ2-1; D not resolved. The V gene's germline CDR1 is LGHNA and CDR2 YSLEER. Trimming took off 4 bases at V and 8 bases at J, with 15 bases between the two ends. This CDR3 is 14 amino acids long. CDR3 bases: TGCGCCAGCAGCCTCCATGGCAGCGCCGATGAGCAGTTCTTC. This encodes CASSLHGSADEQFF.

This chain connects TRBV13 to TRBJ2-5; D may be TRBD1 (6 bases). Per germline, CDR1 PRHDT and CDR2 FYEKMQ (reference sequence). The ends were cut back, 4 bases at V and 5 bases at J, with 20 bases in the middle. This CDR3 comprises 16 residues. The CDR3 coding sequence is TGTGCCAGCAGCTCGCCTTTCAGGGCAAGGGGGGAGACCCAGTACTTC. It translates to CASSSPFRARGETQYF.

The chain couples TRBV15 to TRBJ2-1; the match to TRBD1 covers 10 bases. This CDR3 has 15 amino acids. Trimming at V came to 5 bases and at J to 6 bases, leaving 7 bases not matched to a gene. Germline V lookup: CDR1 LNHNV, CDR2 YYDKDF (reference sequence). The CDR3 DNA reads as TGTGCCACCAGCTCGGACAGGGGGACCCTCAATGAGCAGTTCTTC. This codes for CATSSDRGTLNEQFF.

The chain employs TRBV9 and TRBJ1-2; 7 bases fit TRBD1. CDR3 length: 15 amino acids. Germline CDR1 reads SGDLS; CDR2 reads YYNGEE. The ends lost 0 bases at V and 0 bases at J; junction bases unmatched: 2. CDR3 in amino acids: CASSVGDSSNYGYTF. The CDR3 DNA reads TGTGCCAGCAGCGTAGGGGACAGCTCTAACTATGGCTACACCTTC. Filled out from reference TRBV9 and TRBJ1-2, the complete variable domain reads DSGVTQTPKHLITATGQRVTLRCSPRSGDLSVYWYQQSLDQGLQFLIQYYNGEERAKGNILERFSAQQFPDLHSELNLSSLELGDSALYFCASSVGDSSNYGYTFGSGTRLTVV.

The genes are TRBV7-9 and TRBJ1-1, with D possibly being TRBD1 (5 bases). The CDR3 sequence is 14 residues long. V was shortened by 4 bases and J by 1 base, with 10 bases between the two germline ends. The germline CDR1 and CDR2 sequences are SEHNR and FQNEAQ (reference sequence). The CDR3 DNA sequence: TGTGCCAGCAGCTCGGCAGGGCCGAACACTGAAGCTTTCTTT. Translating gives CASSSAGPNTEAFF. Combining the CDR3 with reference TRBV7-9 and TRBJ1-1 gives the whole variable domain DTGVSQNPRHKITKRGQNVTFRCDPISEHNRLYWYRQTLGQGPEFLTYFQNEAQLEKSRLLSDRFSAERPKGSFSTLEIQRTEQGDSAMYLCASSSAGPNTEAFFGQGTRLTVV.

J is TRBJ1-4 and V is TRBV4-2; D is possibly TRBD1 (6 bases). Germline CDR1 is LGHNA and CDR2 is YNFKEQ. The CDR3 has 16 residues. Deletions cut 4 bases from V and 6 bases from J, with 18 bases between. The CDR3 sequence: CASSPRRTEGDEKLFF. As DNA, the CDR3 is TGTGCCAGCAGCCCCAGGAGGACAGAAGGAGATGAAAAACTGTTTTTT.

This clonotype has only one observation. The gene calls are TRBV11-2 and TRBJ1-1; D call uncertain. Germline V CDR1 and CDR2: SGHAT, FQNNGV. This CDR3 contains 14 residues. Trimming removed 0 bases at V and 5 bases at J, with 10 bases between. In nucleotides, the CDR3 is TGTGCCAGCAGCTTAGATCGTATGGGGACTGAAGCTTTCTTT. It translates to CASSLDRMGTEAFF.

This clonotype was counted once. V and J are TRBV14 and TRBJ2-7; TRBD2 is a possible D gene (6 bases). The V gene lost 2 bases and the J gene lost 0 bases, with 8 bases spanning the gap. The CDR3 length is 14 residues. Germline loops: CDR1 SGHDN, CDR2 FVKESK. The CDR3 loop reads CASSQRRGSYEQYF. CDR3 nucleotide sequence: TGTGCCAGCAGCCAACGGCGGGGCTCCTACGAGCAGTACTTC.

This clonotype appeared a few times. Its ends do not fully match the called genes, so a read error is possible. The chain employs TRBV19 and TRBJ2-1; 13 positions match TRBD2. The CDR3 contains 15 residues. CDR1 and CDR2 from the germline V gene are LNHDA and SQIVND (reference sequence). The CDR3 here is CASSIDATSGGPELF. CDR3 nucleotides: TGTGCCAGTAGTATAGATGCGACTAGCGGGGGGCCCGAACTCTTC.

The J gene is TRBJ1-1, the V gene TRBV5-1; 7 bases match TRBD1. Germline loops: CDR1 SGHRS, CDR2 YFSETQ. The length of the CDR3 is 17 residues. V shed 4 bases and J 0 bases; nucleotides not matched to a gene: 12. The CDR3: CASSPRTGRLMNTEAFF. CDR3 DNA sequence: TGCGCCAGCAGCCCTCGGACAGGTCGGCTCATGAACACTGAAGCTTTCTTT. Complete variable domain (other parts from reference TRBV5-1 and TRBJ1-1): KAGVTQTPRYLIKTRGQQVTLSCSPISGHRSVSWYQQTPGQGLQFLFEYFSETQRNKGNFPGRFSGRQFSNSRSEMNVSTLELGDSALYLCASSPRTGRLMNTEAFFGQGTRLTVV.

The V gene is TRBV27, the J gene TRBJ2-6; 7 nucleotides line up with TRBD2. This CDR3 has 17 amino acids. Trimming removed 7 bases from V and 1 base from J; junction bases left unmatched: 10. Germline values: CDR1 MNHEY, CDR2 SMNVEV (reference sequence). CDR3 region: CASTFVRGTSGANVLTF. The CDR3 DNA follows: TGTGCCAGCACATTTGTGCGGGGGACTTCTGGGGCCAACGTCCTGACTTTC.

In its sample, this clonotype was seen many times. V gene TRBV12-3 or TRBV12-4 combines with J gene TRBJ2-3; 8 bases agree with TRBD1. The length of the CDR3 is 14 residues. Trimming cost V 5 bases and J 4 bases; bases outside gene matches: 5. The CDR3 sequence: CASSPGQGADTQYF. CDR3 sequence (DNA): TGTGCCAGCAGTCCTGGACAGGGCGCAGATACGCAGTATTTT.

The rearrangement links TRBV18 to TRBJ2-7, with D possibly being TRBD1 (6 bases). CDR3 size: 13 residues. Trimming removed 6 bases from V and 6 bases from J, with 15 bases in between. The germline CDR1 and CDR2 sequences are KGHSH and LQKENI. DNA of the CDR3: TGTGCCAGCTCTCCCGACAGGTTCGGCGAGCAGTACTTC. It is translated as CASSPDRFGEQYF.

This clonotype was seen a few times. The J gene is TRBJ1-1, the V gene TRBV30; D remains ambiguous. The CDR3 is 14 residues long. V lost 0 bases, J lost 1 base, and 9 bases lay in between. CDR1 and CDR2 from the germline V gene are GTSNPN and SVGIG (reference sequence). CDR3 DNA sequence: TGTGCCTGGAGTGTAGGAGGATCGAACACTGAAGCTTTCTTT. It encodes CAWSVGGSNTEAFF.

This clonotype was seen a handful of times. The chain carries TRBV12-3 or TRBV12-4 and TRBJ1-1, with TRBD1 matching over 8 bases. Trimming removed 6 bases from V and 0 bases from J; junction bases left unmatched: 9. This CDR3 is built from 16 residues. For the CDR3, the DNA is TGTGCCAGCAGCCCCGGACAGGGAGGCATGAACACTGAAGCTTTCTTT. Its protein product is CASSPGQGGMNTEAFF.

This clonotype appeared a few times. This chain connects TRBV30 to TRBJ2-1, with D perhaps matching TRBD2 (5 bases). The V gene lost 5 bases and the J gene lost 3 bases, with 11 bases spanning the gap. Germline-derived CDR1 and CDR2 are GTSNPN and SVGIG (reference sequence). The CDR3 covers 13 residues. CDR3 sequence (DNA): TGTGCCTGGGGATCTAGCTTCTACAATGAGCAGTTCTTC. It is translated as CAWGSSFYNEQFF.

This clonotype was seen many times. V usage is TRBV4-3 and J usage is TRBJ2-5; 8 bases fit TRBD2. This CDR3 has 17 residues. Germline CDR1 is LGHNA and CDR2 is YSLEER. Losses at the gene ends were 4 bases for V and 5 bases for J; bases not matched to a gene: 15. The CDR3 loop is CASSPQDGRGIGETQYF. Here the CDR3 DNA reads TGCGCCAGCAGCCCCCAAGACGGGAGGGGGATTGGGGAGACCCAGTACTTC.

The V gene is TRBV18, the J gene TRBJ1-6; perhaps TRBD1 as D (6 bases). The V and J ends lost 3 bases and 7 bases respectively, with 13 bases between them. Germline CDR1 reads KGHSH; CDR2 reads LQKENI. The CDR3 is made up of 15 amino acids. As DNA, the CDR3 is TGTGCCAGCTCACCGAAGGACAGCCCAAATTCACCCCTCCACTTT. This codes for CASSPKDSPNSPLHF.

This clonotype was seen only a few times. CDR3 DNA sequence: TGTGCCAGCAGCTTCACCGGGGTCTACGAGCAGTACTTC. Its translation is CASSFTGVYEQYF. The chain uses TRBV7-2 and TRBJ2-7; D may be TRBD2 (5 bases). With 3 bases removed from V and 3 bases from J, the gap between germline ends came to 9 bases. The CDR3 length is 13 residues. Germline CDR1 and CDR2: SGHTA and FQGNSA.